This T cell receptor beta chain was recovered during a study of Tregs in tolerant kidney transplant recipients. Study-level findings and limits: Few patients were studied, so findings need validation in larger groups. For some patients, primers changed over time, blocking nucleotide-level comparison. The most relevant donor-specific Treg TCRbeta repertoire apparently came from expansion with activated donor B cells.

The data were produced by immunoSEQ multiplex PCR, yet TCRdb's version contains in-frame clones alone and is incomplete. Of 50,000 to 85,000 clones listed, over 85% are singletons. CD4+CD25+CD127- Tregs, CD4+CD25- non-Tregs, CD4 and CD8 cells were sorted. In regard to this clone: Its specificity is unknown.

V dropped 5 bases and J dropped 10; count of bases not matched to a gene: 14. Germline V gene data show CDR1 as SGHAT and CDR2 as FQNNGV. The length of the CDR3 is 16 residues. The sequence derives from a human donor who received a combined kidney and bone marrow transplant. The chain links TRBV11-2 to TRBJ2-1; 10 positions match TRBD1. Sequenced here: CD8+ T cells from blood, sampled before the transplant. CDR3 protein: CASSLTAGTGAREQFF. DNA for the CDR3: TGTGCCAGCAGCCTAACCGCCGGGACAGGGGCTCGGGAGCAGTTCTTC.